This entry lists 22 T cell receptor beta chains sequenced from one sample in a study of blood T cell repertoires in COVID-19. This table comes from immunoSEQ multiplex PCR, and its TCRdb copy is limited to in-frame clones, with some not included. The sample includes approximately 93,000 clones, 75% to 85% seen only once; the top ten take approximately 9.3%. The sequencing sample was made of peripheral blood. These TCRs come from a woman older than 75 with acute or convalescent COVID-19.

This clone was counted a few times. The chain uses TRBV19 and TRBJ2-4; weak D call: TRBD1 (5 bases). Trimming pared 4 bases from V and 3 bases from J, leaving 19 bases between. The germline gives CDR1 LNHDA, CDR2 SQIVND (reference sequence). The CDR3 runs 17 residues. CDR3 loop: CASSTLAGLAVKNIQYF. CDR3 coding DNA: TGTGCCAGTAGTACCTTAGCAGGGTTGGCGGTCAAAAACATTCAGTACTTC.

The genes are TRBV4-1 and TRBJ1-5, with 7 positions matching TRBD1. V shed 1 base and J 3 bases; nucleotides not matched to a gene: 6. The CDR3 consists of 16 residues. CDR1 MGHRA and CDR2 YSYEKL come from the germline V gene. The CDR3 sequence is CASSQAETGSNQPQHF. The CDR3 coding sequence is TGCGCCAGCAGCCAAGCGGAGACAGGGTCCAATCAGCCCCAGCATTTT.

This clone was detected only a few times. CDR3 coding DNA: TGTGCCAGCAGTCCCTACGACAGAAAAGTCAATGAGCAGTTCTTC. Its translation: CASSPYDRKVNEQFF. The chain uses TRBV27 and TRBJ2-1; a weak D match, TRBD1 (5 bases). The V gene lost 5 bases and the J gene lost 6 bases, with 17 bases spanning the gap. This CDR3 comprises 15 residues. Germline V CDR1 and CDR2: MNHEY, SMNVEV (reference sequence).

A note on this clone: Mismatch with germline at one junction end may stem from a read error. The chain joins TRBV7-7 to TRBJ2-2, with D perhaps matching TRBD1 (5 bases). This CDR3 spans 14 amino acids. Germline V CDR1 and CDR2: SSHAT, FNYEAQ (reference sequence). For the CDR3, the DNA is TGTGCTAGCAGTCCTACAGGAGCCACCGGGGAGCTGTTTTTT. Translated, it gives CASSPTGATGELFF.

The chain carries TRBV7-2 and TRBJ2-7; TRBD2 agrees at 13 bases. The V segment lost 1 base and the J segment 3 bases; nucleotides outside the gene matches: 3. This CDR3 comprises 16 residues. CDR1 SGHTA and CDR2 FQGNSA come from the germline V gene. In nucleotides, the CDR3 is TGTGCCAGCAGCTTAGACCGACTAGCGGGAGGCTACGAGCAGTACTTC. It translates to CASSLDRLAGGYEQYF.

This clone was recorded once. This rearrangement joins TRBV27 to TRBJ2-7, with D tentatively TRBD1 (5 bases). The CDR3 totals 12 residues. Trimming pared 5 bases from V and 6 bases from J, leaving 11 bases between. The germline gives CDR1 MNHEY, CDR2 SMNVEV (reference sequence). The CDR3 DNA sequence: TGTGCCAGCAGTGAAAGGGGAAGCGAGCAGTACTTC. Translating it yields CASSERGSEQYF.

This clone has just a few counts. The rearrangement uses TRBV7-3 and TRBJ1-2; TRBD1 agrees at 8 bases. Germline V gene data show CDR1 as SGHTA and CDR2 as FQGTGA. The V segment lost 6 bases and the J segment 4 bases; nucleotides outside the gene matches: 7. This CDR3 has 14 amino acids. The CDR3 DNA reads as TGTGCCAGCAGTCCCGGACAGGGAATCTATGGCTACACCTTC. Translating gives CASSPGQGIYGYTF.

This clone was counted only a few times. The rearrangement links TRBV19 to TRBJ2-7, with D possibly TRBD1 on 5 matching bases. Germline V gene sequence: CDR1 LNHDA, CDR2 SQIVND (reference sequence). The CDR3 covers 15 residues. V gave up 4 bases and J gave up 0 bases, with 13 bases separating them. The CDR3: CASSRGGLSSYEQYF. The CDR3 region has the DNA TGTGCCAGTAGTAGGGGCGGTCTGAGCTCCTACGAGCAGTACTTC.

The DNA for the CDR3 is TGTGCCAGCAGCCAAGATCAATTATCGGCTAGTAACTATGGCTACACCTTC. It codes for CASSQDQLSASNYGYTF. The chain links TRBV3-1 (or the pseudogene TRBV3-2) to TRBJ1-2; D not resolved. Germline values: CDR1 LGHDT, CDR2 YNNKEL (reference sequence). The length of the CDR3 is 17 residues. The V gene lost 0 bases and the J gene lost 1 base, with 15 bases spanning the gap.

CDR3 in DNA: TGTGCCAGCGGTAACCGGAGGGTTGGCTATGGCTACACCTTC. Translating gives CASGNRRVGYGYTF. This chain connects TRBV2 to TRBJ1-2, with no clear D. Germline assignment: CDR1 SNHLY and CDR2 FYNNEI. The CDR3 totals 14 residues. V shed 8 bases and J shed 4 bases, with 17 bases lying between them.

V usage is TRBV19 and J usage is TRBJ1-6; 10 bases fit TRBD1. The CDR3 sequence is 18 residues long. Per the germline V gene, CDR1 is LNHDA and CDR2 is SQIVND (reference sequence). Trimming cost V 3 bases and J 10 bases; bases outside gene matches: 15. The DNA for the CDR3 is TGTGCCAGTAGTATTGCCTCTCCGGGACAGGGGTACTACTCACCCCTCCACTTT. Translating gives CASSIASPGQGYYSPLHF.

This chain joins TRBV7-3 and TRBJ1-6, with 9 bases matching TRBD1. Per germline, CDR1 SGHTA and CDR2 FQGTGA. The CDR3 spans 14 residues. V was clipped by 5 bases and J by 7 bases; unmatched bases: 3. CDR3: CASSRGQGNSPLHF. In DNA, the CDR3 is TGTGCCAGCAGCCGCGGACAGGGGAATTCACCCCTCCACTTT.

The CDR3 DNA reads TGCAGCGTCTCTGGACAGGGGATACCGAACACTGAAGCTTTCTTT. The encoded protein is CSVSGQGIPNTEAFF. The chain joins TRBV29-1 to TRBJ1-1, with 9 bases lining up with TRBD1. After removal of 6 bases from V and 1 base from J, the junction contained 9 bases not matched to a gene. The germline V gene has CDR1 SQVTM and CDR2 ANQGSEA. This CDR3 spans 15 amino acids.

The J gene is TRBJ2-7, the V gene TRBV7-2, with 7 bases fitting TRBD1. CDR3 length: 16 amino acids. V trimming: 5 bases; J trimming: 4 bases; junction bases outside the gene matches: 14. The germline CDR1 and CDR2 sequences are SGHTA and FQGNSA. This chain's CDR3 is CASSPGSGTAHYEQYF. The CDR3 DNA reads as TGTGCCAGCAGCCCAGGCTCTGGGACAGCACATTACGAGCAGTACTTC. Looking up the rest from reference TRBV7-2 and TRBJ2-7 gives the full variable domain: GAGVSQSPSNKVTEKGKDVELRCDPISGHTALYWYRQSLGQGLEFLIYFQGNSAPDKSGLPSDRFSAERTGGSVSTLTIQRTQQEDSAVYLCASSPGSGTAHYEQYFGPGTRLTVT.

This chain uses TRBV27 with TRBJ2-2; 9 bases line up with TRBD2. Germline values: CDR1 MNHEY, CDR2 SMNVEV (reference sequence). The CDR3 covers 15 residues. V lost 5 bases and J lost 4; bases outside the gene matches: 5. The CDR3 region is CASSKTSGVTGELFF. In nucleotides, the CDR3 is TGTGCCAGCAGTAAGACTAGCGGAGTCACCGGGGAGCTGTTTTTT.

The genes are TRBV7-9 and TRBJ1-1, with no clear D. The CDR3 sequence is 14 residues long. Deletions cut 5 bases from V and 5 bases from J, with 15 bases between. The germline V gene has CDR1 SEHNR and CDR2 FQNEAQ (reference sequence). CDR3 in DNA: TGTGCCAGCAGCCTAGAGGTGGGGAGGACTGAAGCTTTCTTT. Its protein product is CASSLEVGRTEAFF.

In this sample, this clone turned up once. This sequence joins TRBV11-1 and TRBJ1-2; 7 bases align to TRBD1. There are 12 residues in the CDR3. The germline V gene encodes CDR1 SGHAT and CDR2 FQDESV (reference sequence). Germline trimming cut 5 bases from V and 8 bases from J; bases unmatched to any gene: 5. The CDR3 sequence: CASSNQGGGYTF. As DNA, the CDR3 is TGTGCCAGCAGCAATCAGGGGGGCGGCTACACCTTC.

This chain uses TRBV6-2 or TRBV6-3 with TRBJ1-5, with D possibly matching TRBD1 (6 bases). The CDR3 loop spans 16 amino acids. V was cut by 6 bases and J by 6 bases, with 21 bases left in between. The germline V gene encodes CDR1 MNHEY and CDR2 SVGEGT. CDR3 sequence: CASSPSFQGIGQPQHF. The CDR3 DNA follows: TGTGCCAGCAGCCCTAGCTTCCAGGGGATCGGTCAGCCCCAGCATTTT.

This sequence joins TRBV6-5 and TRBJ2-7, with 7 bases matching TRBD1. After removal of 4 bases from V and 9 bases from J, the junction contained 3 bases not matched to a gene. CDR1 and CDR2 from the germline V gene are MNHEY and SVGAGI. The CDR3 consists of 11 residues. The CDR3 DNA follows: TGTGCCAGCAGTTTACAGGGGAGGCAGTACTTC. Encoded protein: CASSLQGRQYF.

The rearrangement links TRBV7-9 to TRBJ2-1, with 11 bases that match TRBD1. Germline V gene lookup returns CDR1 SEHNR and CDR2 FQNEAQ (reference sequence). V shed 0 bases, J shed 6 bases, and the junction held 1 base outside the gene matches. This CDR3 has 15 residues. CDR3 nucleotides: TGTGCCAGCAGCTTAGCCGGGACAGGGGGCAATGAGCAGTTCTTC. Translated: CASSLAGTGGNEQFF.

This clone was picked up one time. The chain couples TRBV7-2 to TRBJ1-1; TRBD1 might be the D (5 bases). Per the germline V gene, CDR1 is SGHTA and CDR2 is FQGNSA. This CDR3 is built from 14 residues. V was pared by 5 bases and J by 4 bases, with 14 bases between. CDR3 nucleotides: TGTGCCAGCAGCAGCGATCGGGGGTCCACTGAAGCTTTCTTT. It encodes CASSSDRGSTEAFF.

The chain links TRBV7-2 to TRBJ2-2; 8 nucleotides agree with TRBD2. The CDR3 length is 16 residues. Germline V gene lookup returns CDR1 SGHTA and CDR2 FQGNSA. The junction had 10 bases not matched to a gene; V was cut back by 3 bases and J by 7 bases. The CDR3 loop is CASSFTSGNWDGELFF. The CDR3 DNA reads TGTGCCAGCAGCTTCACTAGCGGAAACTGGGACGGGGAGCTGTTTTTT.